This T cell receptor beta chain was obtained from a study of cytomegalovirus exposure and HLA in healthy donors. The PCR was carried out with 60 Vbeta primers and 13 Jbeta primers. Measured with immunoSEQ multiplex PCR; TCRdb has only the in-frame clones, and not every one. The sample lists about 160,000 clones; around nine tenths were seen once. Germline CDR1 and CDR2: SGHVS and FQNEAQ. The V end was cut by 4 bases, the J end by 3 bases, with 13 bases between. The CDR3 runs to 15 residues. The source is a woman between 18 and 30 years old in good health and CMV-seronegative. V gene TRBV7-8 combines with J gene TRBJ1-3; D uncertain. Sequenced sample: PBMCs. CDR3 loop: CASSWRRGGGNTIYF. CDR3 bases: TGTGCCAGCAGCTGGCGGCGGGGTGGTGGAAACACCATATATTTT.